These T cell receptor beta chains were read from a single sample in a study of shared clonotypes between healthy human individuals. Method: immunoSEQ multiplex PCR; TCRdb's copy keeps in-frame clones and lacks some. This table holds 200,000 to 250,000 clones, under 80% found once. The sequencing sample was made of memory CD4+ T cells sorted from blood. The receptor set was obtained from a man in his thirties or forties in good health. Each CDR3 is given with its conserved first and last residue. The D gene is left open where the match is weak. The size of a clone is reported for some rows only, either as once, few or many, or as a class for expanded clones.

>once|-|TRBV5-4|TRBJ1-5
CASSLGQLNQPQHF
TGTGCCAGCAGCTTAGGCCAACTCAATCAGCCCCAGCATTTT
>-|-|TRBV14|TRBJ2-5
CASSQVSSQTQYF
TGTGCCAGCAGCCAAGTTAGCTCCCAGACCCAGTACTTC
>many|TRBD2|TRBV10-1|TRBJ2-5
CASSATSGSRETQYF
TGCGCCAGCAGTGCTACTAGCGGGAGTCGAGAGACCCAGTACTTC
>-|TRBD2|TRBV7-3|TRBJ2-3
CASSPAGAGGRTQYF
TGTGCCAGCAGTCCCGCCGGAGCGGGAGGACGGACGCAGTATTTT
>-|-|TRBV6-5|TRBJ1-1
CASSSRSEAFF
TGTGCCAGCAGTTCCCGCTCTGAAGCTTTCTTT
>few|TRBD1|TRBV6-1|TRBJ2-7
CASSERTGGFTYEQYF
TGTGCCAGCAGTGAAAGGACAGGGGGATTCACCTACGAGCAGTACTTC
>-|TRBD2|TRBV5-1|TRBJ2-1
CASSSDPTSVRGNEQFF
TGCGCCAGCAGCTCGGACCCGACTAGCGTCCGTGGCAATGAGCAGTTCTTC
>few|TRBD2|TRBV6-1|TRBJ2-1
CASSELGLAGANEQFF
TGTGCCAGCAGTGAATTGGGACTAGCGGGAGCCAATGAGCAGTTCTTC
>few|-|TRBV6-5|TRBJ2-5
CASSTTPAAQETQYF
TGTGCCAGCAGTACGACCCCAGCGGCTCAAGAGACCCAGTACTTC
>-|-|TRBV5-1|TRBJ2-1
CASSLESRRSKGSYNEQFF
TGCGCCAGCAGCTTGGAATCAAGGCGGAGTAAGGGCTCCTACAATGAGCAGTTCTTC
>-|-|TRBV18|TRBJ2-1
CASSPPGRGGDEQFF
TGTGCCAGCTCACCTCCCGGTAGGGGCGGAGATGAGCAGTTCTTC
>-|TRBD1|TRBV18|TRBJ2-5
CASSRADRVGETQYF
TGTGCCAGCTCACGAGCAGACAGGGTCGGAGAGACCCAGTACTTC
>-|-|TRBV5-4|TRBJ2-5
CASSLDQERTETQYF
TGTGCCAGCAGCTTGGACCAGGAAAGGACGGAGACCCAGTACTTC
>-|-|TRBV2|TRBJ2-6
CASSLQGVVVRGANVLTF
TGTGCCAGCAGCCTACAGGGAGTCGTGGTGAGAGGGGCCAACGTCCTGACTTTC
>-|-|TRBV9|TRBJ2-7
CASSVAAGRGEQYF
TGTGCCAGCAGCGTAGCCGCGGGACGGGGCGAGCAGTACTTC
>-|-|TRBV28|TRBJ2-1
CASTLVSPHNEQFF
TGTGCCAGCACGCTAGTGAGCCCACACAATGAGCAGTTCTTC
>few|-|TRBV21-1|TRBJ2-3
CASSRGADTQYF
TGTGCCAGCAGCAGGGGGGCAGATACGCAGTATTTT
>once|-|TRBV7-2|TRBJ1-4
CASSPQGATNEKLFF
TGTGCCAGCAGCCCCCAAGGCGCAACTAATGAAAAACTGTTTTTT
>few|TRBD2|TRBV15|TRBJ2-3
CATSRDPGGSRSDTQYF
TGTGCCACCAGCAGAGACCCGGGAGGGAGTAGGTCCGATACGCAGTATTTT
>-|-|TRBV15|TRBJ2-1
CATSRAHGQRYNEQFF
TGTGCCACCAGCAGAGCCCATGGACAACGATACAATGAGCAGTTCTTC
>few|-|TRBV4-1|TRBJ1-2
CASSQAEGSSYGYTF
TGCGCCAGCAGCCAAGCTGAAGGGAGCTCCTATGGCTACACCTTC
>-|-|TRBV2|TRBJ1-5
CASSEGGGNQPQHF
TGTGCCAGCAGTGAAGGGGGGGGCAATCAGCCCCAGCATTTT
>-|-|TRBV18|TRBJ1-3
CASSPSGTSGNTIYF
TGTGCCAGCTCACCCTCCGGGACCTCTGGAAACACCATATATTTT
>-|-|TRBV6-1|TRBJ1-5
CASRGGISNQPQHF
TGTGCCAGCAGAGGGGGGATAAGCAATCAGCCCCAGCATTTT
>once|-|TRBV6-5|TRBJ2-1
CASSYGGRSYNEQFF
TGTGCCAGCAGTTACGGGGGAAGGTCCTACAATGAGCAGTTCTTC
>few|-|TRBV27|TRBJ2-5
CASSWSGYETQYF
TGTGCCAGCAGTTGGTCAGGGTATGAGACCCAGTACTTC
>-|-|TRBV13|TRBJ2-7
CASSSTPSYEQYF
TGTGCCAGCAGCTCCACCCCCTCCTACGAGCAGTACTTC
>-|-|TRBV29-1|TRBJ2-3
CSVFYQGFADTQYF
TGCAGCGTTTTTTACCAAGGGTTTGCAGATACGCAGTATTTT
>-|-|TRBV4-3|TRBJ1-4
CASSQEWGRTNEKLFF
TGCGCCAGCAGCCAAGAGTGGGGACGGACTAATGAAAAACTGTTTTTT
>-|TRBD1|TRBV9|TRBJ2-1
CASSVTGTGAYNEQFF
TGTGCCAGCAGCGTCACAGGGACAGGGGCCTACAATGAGCAGTTCTTC
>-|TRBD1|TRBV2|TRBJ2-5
CASTTDRVETQYF
TGTGCCAGCACTACGGACAGGGTAGAGACCCAGTACTTC
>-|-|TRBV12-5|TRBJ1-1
CASGTPANTEAFF
TGTGCTAGTGGTACCCCCGCGAACACTGAAGCTTTCTTT
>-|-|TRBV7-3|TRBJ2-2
CASSLLGVGELFF
TGTGCCAGCAGCCTATTGGGGGTCGGGGAGCTGTTTTTT
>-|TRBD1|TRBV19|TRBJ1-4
CASRLTGGSEKLFF
TGTGCCAGTAGGCTTACAGGGGGCAGCGAAAAACTGTTTTTT
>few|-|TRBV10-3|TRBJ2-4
CAISETRAGKAQLRNIQYF
TGTGCCATCAGTGAGACCAGGGCAGGAAAGGCCCAACTAAGAAACATTCAGTACTTC
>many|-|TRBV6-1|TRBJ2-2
CASKKDLGPGELFF
TGTGCCAGCAAAAAAGACTTAGGTCCCGGGGAGCTGTTTTTT
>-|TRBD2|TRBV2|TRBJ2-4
CASSESGSSNIQYF
TGTGCCAGCAGTGAGAGCGGGAGCAGCAACATTCAGTACTTC
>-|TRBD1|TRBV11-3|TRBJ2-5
CASSLRTGNVQETQYF
TGTGCCAGCAGCCTGAGGACAGGAAATGTTCAAGAGACCCAGTACTTC
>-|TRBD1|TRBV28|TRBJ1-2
CASSFRDREIRGYTF
TGTGCCAGCAGTTTCCGGGACAGGGAAATTCGTGGCTACACCTTC
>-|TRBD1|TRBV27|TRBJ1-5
CASSPDRGMVQPQHF
TGTGCCAGCAGTCCCGACAGGGGTATGGTTCAGCCCCAGCATTTT
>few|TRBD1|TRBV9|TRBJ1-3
CASSVGQGAGNTIYF
TGTGCCAGCAGCGTAGGACAGGGGGCTGGAAACACCATATATTTT
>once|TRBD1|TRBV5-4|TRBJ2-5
CASSLALGQQQETQYF
TGTGCCAGCAGCTTGGCCTTGGGACAGCAACAAGAGACCCAGTACTTC
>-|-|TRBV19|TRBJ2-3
CASSRGPTDTQYF
TGTGCCAGTAGTAGGGGGCCGACAGATACGCAGTATTTT
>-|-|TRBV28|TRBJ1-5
CASSLDPAGNQPQHF
TGTGCCAGCAGTTTGGACCCGGCGGGGAATCAGCCCCAGCATTTT
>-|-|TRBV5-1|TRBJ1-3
CASSLDGVSGGNTIYF
TGCGCCAGCAGCTTGGACGGCGTTTCGGGGGGAAACACCATATATTTT
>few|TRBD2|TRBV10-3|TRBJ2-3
CAIRGGGLAGGVDTQYF
TGTGCCATCAGAGGGGGCGGACTAGCGGGAGGGGTTGATACGCAGTATTTT
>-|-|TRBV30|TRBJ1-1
CAWGGSRNTEAFF
TGTGCCTGGGGAGGCAGTCGGAACACTGAAGCTTTCTTT
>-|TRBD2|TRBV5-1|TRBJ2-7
CASSLVTSGSYEQYF
TGCGCCAGCAGCTTGGTTACTAGCGGATCCTACGAGCAGTACTTC
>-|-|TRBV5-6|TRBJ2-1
CASSLRGRAWNEQFF
TGTGCCAGCAGCTTGAGGGGGAGGGCCTGGAATGAGCAGTTCTTC
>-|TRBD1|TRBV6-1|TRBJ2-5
CASTKGWDREQTQYF
TGTGCCAGCACAAAAGGGTGGGACAGGGAACAGACCCAGTACTTC